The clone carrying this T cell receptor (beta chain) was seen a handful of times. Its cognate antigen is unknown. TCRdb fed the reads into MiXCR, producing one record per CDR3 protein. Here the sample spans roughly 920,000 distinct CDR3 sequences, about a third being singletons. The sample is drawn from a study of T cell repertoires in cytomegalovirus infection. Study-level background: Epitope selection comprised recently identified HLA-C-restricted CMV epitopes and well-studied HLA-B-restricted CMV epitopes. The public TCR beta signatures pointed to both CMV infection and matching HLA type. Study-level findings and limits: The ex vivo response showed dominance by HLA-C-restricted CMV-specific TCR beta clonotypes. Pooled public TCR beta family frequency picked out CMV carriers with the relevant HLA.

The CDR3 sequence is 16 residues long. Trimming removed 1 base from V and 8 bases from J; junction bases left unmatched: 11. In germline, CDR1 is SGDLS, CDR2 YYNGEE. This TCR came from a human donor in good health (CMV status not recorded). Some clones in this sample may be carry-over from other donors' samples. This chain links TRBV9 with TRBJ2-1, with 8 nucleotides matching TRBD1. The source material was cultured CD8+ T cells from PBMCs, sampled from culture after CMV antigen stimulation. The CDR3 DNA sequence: TGTGCCAGCAGCGTAACGACAGGGGAATACAATGATGAGCAGTTCTTC. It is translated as CASSVTTGEYNDEQFF.